This T cell receptor (beta chain) was sequenced for a study of early T cells in non-severe SARS-CoV-2 infection (dated by TCRdb to about 2021). General notes on the study: Bulk RNA from unsorted whole blood was used for TCR sequencing, so alpha and beta chains could not be paired.

Set within a cohort of healthcare workers in London, UK, this nested case-control study involved weekly PCR testing of nasopharyngeal swabs along with blood sampling. Healthcare workers were recruited during the week of the UK lockdown, between 23 and 31 March 2020, and followed weekly for up to roughly 15 weeks. The investigation overall reported the following: VDJdb matching was skewed toward anti-spike CD8 responses, so virus-specific expansions were likely underestimated and private and CD4 specificities were missed.

A distance of 7 bases separates the germline ends of V and J, which lose 0 bases and 4 bases respectively. Reading from cysteine to phenylalanine, the CDR3 counts 13 amino acids. Of the read, only the CDR3 DNA is kept; its 39 bases are in frame from base 1. The germline V gene (reference sequence) specifies DFQATT as CDR1 and SNEGSKA as CDR2. The method behind the library was 5' RACE. The data were produced on a NextSeq 500. Unique molecular identifiers were attached to individual cDNA molecules in the TCR library protocol so that sequencing error and PCR bias could be corrected. Both TCR alpha and beta chains were sequenced, and tight co-correlation was observed between alpha and beta sequence abundances in each sample. Regarding the original processing steps: Decombinator V4 was used to annotate TCR sequences for V gene, J gene and CDR3. Expanded TCRs were defined as changing significantly between any two time points under a Poisson model with p below 0.0001. TCR abundances were normalised to the total number of TCRs sequenced in each sample and reported as counts per million. MAIT TCRs were defined by TRAV1-2 paired with TRAJ12, TRAJ20 or TRAJ33, and iNKT TCRs by TRAV10 paired with TRAJ18. A search of VDJdb, accessed on 1 November 2021, was run for TCRs annotated to CMV, EBV and SARS-CoV-2, with TCRs annotated for multiple antigens excluded. TCRdb reran the public reads through fastp at Q25 and MiXCR, keeping productive beta chains. Here each entry gathers all rows of one CDR3 protein and keeps the most common genes and DNA. TCRdb's processing, not the authors' own work, is the source of the V and J calls. The sample data list 74,000 or so distinct CDR3 sequences, and 9.5% to 15% of these were observed just once. The ten largest clones capture 1.1% of the sample.

This clonotype turned up a few times. Its antigen remains unidentified. No base quality information exists; no much larger clone differs at one position. Source material: whole blood. The sequence derives from an adult who was a healthcare worker with PCR-confirmed SARS-CoV-2 infection or an uninfected control (not recorded which). The V and J segments used are TRBV20-1 and TRBJ1-5; the D segment cannot be called with confidence. The nucleotides are TGCAGTGCTAGAGATTCGGGGAATCAGCCCCAGCATTTT. Translation gives CSARDSGNQPQHF.